This passage covers 17 T cell receptor beta chains from one sample sequenced in a study of shared clonotypes between healthy human individuals. Assay used: immunoSEQ multiplex PCR; TCRdb lists only in-frame clones, some missing. The data contain roughly 1 million clones, approximately 68% of them singletons. The specimen sequenced was memory CD4+ T cells sorted from blood. As for subset: CD45RA-negative fraction. The receptor source for this set is a man between 18 and 35 years old in good health.

The chain is built from TRBV18 and TRBJ1-1, with TRBD1 identical over 10 bases. Per germline, CDR1 KGHSH and CDR2 LQKENI. V lost 6 bases to trimming and J lost 11 bases; unmatched junction nucleotides: 9. The CDR3 consists of 13 residues. In nucleotides, the CDR3 is TGTGCCAGCTCCCGCGACAGGGGGCGGGCGGCTTTCTTT. Translating gives CASSRDRGRAAFF.

The genes are TRBV6-4 and TRBJ2-7; no clear D. V was cut by 0 bases and J by 5 bases, with 14 bases left in between. CDR1 and CDR2 (germline): MRHNA, SNTAGT. The CDR3 covers 15 residues. CDR3 sequence (DNA): TGTGCCAGCAGTGACTCGTTCAGGCCAAGGGACGAGCAGTACTTC. The encoded protein is CASSDSFRPRDEQYF.

The V and J genes are TRBV4-1 and TRBJ1-4, with TRBD1 matching 7 bases. CDR3 size: 17 residues. Losses at the gene ends were 0 bases for V and 4 bases for J; bases not matched to a gene: 8. Germline CDR1 MGHRA, CDR2 YSYEKL. CDR3 DNA sequence: TGCGCCAGCAGCCAAGACCAGACACAGGGGTTTAATGAAAAACTGTTTTTT. It codes for CASSQDQTQGFNEKLFF.

The table lists this clone with a count of one. This chain joins TRBV6-5 and TRBJ1-4; perhaps TRBD1 as D (6 bases). V lost 6 bases to trimming and J lost 8 bases, with 13 bases between them. The CDR3 has 13 amino acids. Germline values: CDR1 MNHEY, CDR2 SVGAGI. This CDR3 reads CASSGGGPEKLFF. The CDR3 DNA sequence: TGTGCCAGCAGCGGGGGCGGCCCCGAAAAACTGTTTTTT.

V gene TRBV7-8 combines with J gene TRBJ2-1; 8 bases are a match to TRBD2. The CDR3 sequence is 13 residues long. The germline CDR1 and CDR2 sequences are SGHVS and FQNEAQ. Trimming took 4 bases from V and 12 from J; bases not matched to a gene: 8. The CDR3 DNA reads as TGTGCCAGCAGCTCGCGGGAGGCTGGAGGGCAGTTCTTC. This sequence encodes CASSSREAGGQFF.

The chain joins TRBV7-2 to TRBJ1-2; 7 bases agree with TRBD1. From germline, CDR1 is SGHTA and CDR2 FQGNSA. The CDR3 has 16 residues. V gave up 5 bases and J gave up 4 bases; unmatched junction bases: 13. CDR3 nucleotide sequence: TGTGCCAGCAGCACCCGGGACAGAAAAAGCCTCTATGGCTACACCTTC. Its translation is CASSTRDRKSLYGYTF.

This rearrangement joins TRBV4-2 to TRBJ2-2; D not resolved. V dropped 0 bases and J dropped 5 bases, with 7 bases sitting between them. The CDR3 is 14 amino acids. The germline V gene encodes CDR1 LGHNA and CDR2 YNFKEQ. CDR3 in amino acids: CASSQDGRTGELFF. CDR3 DNA: TGTGCCAGCAGCCAAGATGGTAGGACCGGGGAGCTGTTTTTT.

The chain has TRBV5-1 and TRBJ2-5, with D unresolved. This CDR3 comprises 13 residues. V was pared by 6 bases and J by 3 bases, with 12 bases between. Looked up from germline, CDR1 is SGHRS and CDR2 is YFSETQ. CDR3 bases: TGCGCCAGCACTTCGCAACCTGAAGAGACCCAGTACTTC. Translation: CASTSQPEETQYF.

V and J are TRBV7-2 and TRBJ2-3, with 13 bases aligning to TRBD2. The trim removed 5 bases at V and 4 bases at J, leaving 6 bases unmatched. Germline CDR1 is SGHTA and CDR2 is FQGNSA. This CDR3 is 16 amino acids long. CDR3 DNA: TGTGCCAGCAGCCTTTGGACTAGCGGGAGATCAGATACGCAGTATTTT. Protein: CASSLWTSGRSDTQYF.

This clone was seen more than once but under ten times. The J gene is TRBJ2-2, the V gene TRBV6-5; no reliable D call. V was cut by 5 bases and J by 3 bases, with 7 bases left in between. This CDR3 has 13 amino acids. Germline CDR1 and CDR2: MNHEY and SVGAGI. The CDR3 DNA is TGTGCCAGCAGTCGCGAACACACCGGGGAGCTGTTTTTT. It yields the protein CASSREHTGELFF.

J is TRBJ2-6 and V is TRBV27; no clear D. Deletions cut 7 bases from V and 2 bases from J, with 6 bases between. Germline CDR1 and CDR2: MNHEY and SMNVEV (reference sequence). This CDR3 spans 13 amino acids. The CDR3, as DNA: TGTGCCAGCACCTTCACTGGGGCCAACGTCCTGACTTTC. Translating it yields CASTFTGANVLTF.

The rearrangement uses TRBV5-4 and TRBJ2-2; D is possibly TRBD2 (5 bases). V was trimmed by 3 bases and J by 6 bases, leaving 15 bases between them. The CDR3 loop spans 15 amino acids. Germline CDR1 SGHNT, CDR2 YYREEE (reference sequence). The CDR3 DNA is TGTGCCAGCAGCTCGACCCCTACTAGTTCCGGGGAGCTGTTTTTT. Protein: CASSSTPTSSGELFF.

This clone has just a few counts. The rearrangement uses TRBV6-5 and TRBJ2-1; either TRBD1 or TRBD2 may supply D (5 bases each). This CDR3 comprises 16 residues. Germline V lookup: CDR1 MNHEY, CDR2 SVGAGI. The germline V and J ends were trimmed by 0 bases and 6 bases, with 15 bases remaining between them. The DNA for the CDR3 is TGTGCCAGCAGTTACTCGTACTCGCAGAGGGGCAATGAGCAGTTCTTC. Residues: CASSYSYSQRGNEQFF.

This clone was found a few times. The V and J genes are TRBV6-1 and TRBJ2-1, with 10 bases fitting TRBD2. CDR3 length: 16 amino acids. Losses at the gene ends were 4 bases for V and 2 bases for J; bases not matched to a gene: 5. Germline V CDR1 and CDR2: MNHNS, SASEGT. As DNA, the CDR3 is TGTGCCAGCAGTGTCCGGACTAGCGGAACCTACAATGAGCAGTTCTTC. Protein: CASSVRTSGTYNEQFF.

The J gene is TRBJ1-2, the V gene TRBV7-9, with a weak D call TRBD1 (5 bases). The length of the CDR3 is 14 residues. V lost 4 bases and J lost 8, with 17 bases in between. Per the germline V gene, CDR1 is SEHNR and CDR2 is FQNEAQ (reference sequence). DNA for the CDR3: TGTGCCAGCAGCTATACCGGGACCGCCGGGGGCTACACCTTC. Residues: CASSYTGTAGGYTF.

The V call is TRBV7-2, the J call TRBJ1-5; no definite D call. Germline CDR1 reads SGHTA; CDR2 reads FQGNSA. This CDR3 has 15 residues. Deletions cut 0 bases from V and 1 base from J, with 7 bases between. CDR3 in amino acids: CASSLAHLSNQPQHF. In DNA form, the CDR3 reads TGTGCCAGCAGCTTAGCTCATTTAAGCAATCAGCCCCAGCATTTT.

This clone showed up just once. As DNA, the CDR3 is TGTGCCAGCAGCGGCAGAAATTCACCCCTCCACTTT. As protein: CASSGRNSPLHF. The chain recombines TRBV6-1 with TRBJ1-6; D remains unclear. The CDR3 consists of 12 residues. Trimming took off 6 bases at V and 7 bases at J, with 7 bases between the two ends. CDR1 is MNHNS and CDR2 is SASEGT in the germline V gene.